This TCR beta chain was identified in a study of PD-L1 blockade in urothelial cancer. Clones were read by immunoSEQ multiplex PCR, and TCRdb kept only the in-frame ones, dropping some. Of 45,000 to 55,000 clones detected, around 86% appear once; the ten largest clones hold 8% to 13%. The CDR3 runs 12 residues. Germline V gives CDR1 LNHDA, CDR2 SQIVND (reference sequence). Trimming took off 7 bases at V and 0 bases at J, with 6 bases between the two ends. As for time point: peripheral blood 6 weeks after treatment start. The sequence derives from a man in his sixties with urothelial cancer. J is TRBJ1-1 and V is TRBV19; D unclear. Specimen: PBMCs, collected around atezolizumab (anti-PD-L1) treatment. CDR3 in DNA: TGTGCCAGTAAGTCAGTGAACACTGAAGCTTTCTTT. Translation: CASKSVNTEAFF.